The present entry profiles one T cell receptor beta chain with its context. The data derive from a study of blood T cell repertoires in COVID-19. About the study: COVID-19 samples, acute and convalescent, were from the United States, Italy and Spain. T cells, B-cell-depleted T cells, or PBMCs supplied cDNA or gDNA.

Seattle researchers signed up patients amid active infection and tracked them longitudinally. Trimming took 6 bases from V and 5 from J, leaving 22 bases between them. Germline V gives CDR1 MNHEY, CDR2 SMNVEV (reference sequence). The CDR3 sequence is 16 residues long. Authors' analysis steps: How many nucleated cells were present was estimated from reference gene primer amplification. Here immunoSEQ multiplex PCR was the method, and the copy in TCRdb shows in-frame clones only, minus some. V, J and clone size reflect that table, while D and trimming were determined from the DNA. The data show a few hundred thousand clones, over 85% seen once.

The sequence was obtained from a woman in her twenties or thirties with COVID-19, enrolled during active disease. The chain carries TRBV27 and TRBJ1-1; no clear D gene. Sequencing was performed on peripheral blood. The CDR3 is CASSLSGPSGATEAFF. The CDR3 region has the DNA TGTGCCAGCAGCCTGTCCGGACCCAGCGGCGCAACTGAAGCTTTCTTT.